The rows below give T cell receptor beta chains drawn from one sample of a study of CD8 T cells in ankylosing spondylitis. MiXCR, run by TCRdb on the 5' RACE reads, gives a single entry per CDR3 protein. The data show approximately 180,000 distinct CDR3 sequences, roughly 18% seen once. Sequenced input: blood, either unsorted or a sorted T cell fraction (not recorded which). All receptors derive from a male donor between 5 and 29 years old with ankylosing spondylitis or in good health (not recorded which). The CDR3 runs from the conserved cysteine through the conserved F or W. A D gene is named only where the DNA matches it firmly. A row's size may be missing; if present it is once, few, many or a size class.

length	V	size	D	J	CDR3	DNA
14	TRBV20-1	many	NA	TRBJ2-5	CSASPWGDQETQYF	TGCAGTGCTTCTCCCTGGGGGGACCAAGAGACCCAGTACTTC
12	TRBV11-3	NA	NA	TRBJ2-5	CASSRGTETQYF	TGTGCCAGCAGCCGAGGGACTGAGACCCAGTACTTC
16	TRBV11-2	many	TRBD2	TRBJ2-1	CASSTQLAGGWDEQFF	TGTGCCAGCAGTACCCAACTAGCGGGAGGGTGGGATGAGCAGTTCTTC
17	TRBV6-2/TRBV6-3	many	NA	TRBJ2-1	CASIFRPRGSSYNEQFF	TGTGCCAGCATTTTTAGGCCCAGAGGTTCATCCTACAATGAGCAGTTCTTC
17	TRBV12-3/TRBV12-4	many	NA	TRBJ2-2	CASSFPRAGTPTGELFF	TGTGCCAGCAGTTTCCCGAGGGCAGGGACCCCCACCGGGGAGCTGTTTTTT
11	TRBV3-1	many	TRBD1	TRBJ1-1	CASRGQTEAFF	TGTGCCAGCAGGGGACAGACTGAAGCTTTCTTT
13	TRBV14	many	NA	TRBJ2-7	CASREDLSYEQYF	TGTGCCAGTCGCGAGGACCTCTCCTACGAGCAGTACTTC
12	TRBV12-3/TRBV12-4	many	NA	TRBJ1-2	CATQGAYYGYTF	TGTGCCACTCAAGGGGCGTACTATGGCTACACCTTC
15	TRBV5-1	many	TRBD1	TRBJ2-5	CASSTGTGFEETQYF	TGCGCCAGCAGCACAGGGACAGGTTTTGAAGAGACCCAGTACTTC
14	TRBV10-3	many	NA	TRBJ1-2	CAISDGKANYGYTF	TGTGCCATCAGTGATGGGAAAGCTAACTATGGCTACACCTTC
14	TRBV7-9	many	NA	TRBJ1-3	CASSSGRGGNTIYF	TGTGCCAGCAGCTCGGGAAGAGGGGGAAACACCATATATTTT
13	TRBV20-1	NA	NA	TRBJ2-7	CSASPAVLGEQYF	TGCAGTGCTAGCCCAGCGGTCCTAGGAGAGCAGTACTTC
17	TRBV5-1	many	TRBD2	TRBJ2-5	CASSRETSGRVHETQYF	TGCGCCAGCAGCCGCGAGACTAGCGGGAGGGTGCACGAGACCCAGTACTTC
16	TRBV19	NA	TRBD2	TRBJ2-1	CASNSKGTSGNNEQFF	TGTGCCAGTAACTCGAAGGGGACTAGCGGGAACAATGAGCAGTTCTTC
15	TRBV27	many	NA	TRBJ2-2	CASSLSLAHTGELFF	TGTGCCAGCAGTTTATCCCTGGCCCACACCGGGGAGCTGTTTTTT
14	TRBV12-3/TRBV12-4	many	TRBD2	TRBJ2-3	CASRLAGVPDTQYF	TGTGCCAGCAGACTAGCGGGAGTACCAGATACGCAGTATTTT
16	TRBV7-6	few	TRBD2	TRBJ2-3	CASSQEAGESTDTQYF	TGTGCCAGCAGCCAAGAGGCGGGAGAGAGCACAGATACGCAGTATTTT
13	TRBV7-2	many	NA	TRBJ1-5	CASSVDGNQPQHF	TGTGCCAGCAGCGTGGACGGCAATCAGCCCCAGCATTTT
13	TRBV20-1	many	TRBD2	TRBJ2-1	CTATSGLHNEQFF	TGCACCGCGACTAGCGGACTTCACAATGAGCAGTTCTTC
15	TRBV11-2	many	NA	TRBJ2-3	CASSLRSRSSDTQYF	TGTGCCAGCAGCTTAAGGAGTAGGTCCTCAGATACGCAGTATTTT
18	TRBV27	NA	TRBD1	TRBJ2-1	CASSLQPPGTGGYNEQFF	TGTGCCAGCAGTCTCCAACCCCCCGGGACAGGGGGCTACAATGAGCAGTTCTTC
17	TRBV4-3	many	TRBD2	TRBJ2-5	CASSQEGTSVLQETQYF	TGCGCCAGCAGCCAAGAAGGGACTAGCGTTCTTCAAGAGACCCAGTACTTC
15	TRBV10-1	NA	TRBD1	TRBJ2-1	CASSGGTGSGNEQFF	TGCGCCAGCAGTGGGGGGACAGGATCAGGCAATGAGCAGTTCTTC
13	TRBV15	many	NA	TRBJ2-3	CATSRRLQDTQYF	TGTGCCACCAGCAGGCGACTCCAAGATACGCAGTATTTT
15	TRBV20-1	NA	NA	TRBJ2-3	CSARADRYSTDTQYF	TGCAGTGCTAGAGCAGACCGATATAGCACAGATACGCAGTATTTT
15	TRBV28	few	TRBD1	TRBJ2-6	CATVPGTAGANVLTF	TGTGCCACCGTACCCGGGACAGCTGGGGCCAACGTCCTGACTTTC
14	TRBV20-1	many	NA	TRBJ1-1	CSAREPGRATEAFF	TGCAGTGCTAGAGAACCAGGCCGGGCGACTGAAGCTTTCTTT
17	TRBV7-2	many	TRBD2	TRBJ2-1	CASSQSRGGGTYNEQFF	TGTGCCAGCAGCCAATCCCGGGGGGGAGGGACCTACAATGAGCAGTTCTTC
13	TRBV6-5	many	TRBD2	TRBJ2-7	CASESSGDYEQYF	TGTGCCAGCGAGTCTAGCGGGGACTACGAGCAGTACTTC
17	TRBV12-3/TRBV12-4	many	TRBD2	TRBJ2-5	CASSPSPPAGDVETQYF	TGTGCCAGCAGTCCGAGCCCGCCAGCGGGAGACGTGGAGACCCAGTACTTC
19	TRBV4-2	many	TRBD1	TRBJ1-3	CASSQPGQAPTPGGNTIYF	TGTGCCAGCAGCCAACCAGGACAGGCACCCACCCCGGGAGGAAACACCATATATTTT
13	TRBV7-2	many	NA	TRBJ2-3	CASSLMATDTQYF	TGTGCCAGCAGCTTAATGGCGACAGATACGCAGTATTTT
15	TRBV6-2/TRBV6-3	NA	TRBD2	TRBJ2-2	CASRDREGFPGELFF	TGTGCCAGCAGAGATCGGGAGGGCTTTCCCGGGGAGCTGTTTTTT
11	TRBV20-1	NA	NA	TRBJ2-1	CSASLVDEQFF	TGCAGTGCTAGTCTTGTCGATGAGCAGTTCTTC
13	TRBV5-1	many	TRBD2	TRBJ2-5	CASRRLAGETQYF	TGCGCCAGCAGAAGACTAGCTGGCGAGACCCAGTACTTC
15	TRBV14	NA	TRBD2	TRBJ2-1	CASSHSSGSGNEQFF	TGTGCCAGCAGCCATTCAAGCGGGAGTGGAAATGAGCAGTTCTTC
14	TRBV7-3	many	TRBD2	TRBJ2-3	CASRREGGTDTQYF	TGTGCCAGCAGGCGGGAGGGCGGGACAGATACGCAGTATTTT
17	TRBV12-3/TRBV12-4	many	TRBD1	TRBJ2-2	CASIIFLGQGSTGELFF	TGTGCCAGCATCATTTTCCTGGGACAGGGAAGCACCGGGGAGCTGTTTTTT
14	TRBV5-1	many	NA	TRBJ1-6	CASSPGQSNSPLHF	TGCGCCAGCAGCCCTGGACAAAGTAATTCACCCCTCCACTTT
13	TRBV7-9	many	NA	TRBJ1-2	CASSLERGGGYTF	TGTGCCAGCAGCTTAGAAAGGGGAGGAGGCTACACCTTC
15	TRBV9	NA	NA	TRBJ1-3	CASSPALGDGNTIYF	TGTGCCAGCAGCCCCGCCCTGGGGGACGGAAACACCATATATTTT
17	TRBV7-2	many	NA	TRBJ2-1	CASSFPGPRQVDNEQFF	TGTGCCAGCAGCTTCCCGGGGCCGAGGCAGGTTGACAATGAGCAGTTCTTC
15	TRBV10-3	many	NA	TRBJ2-1	CAISESGIQGHEQFF	TGTGCCATCAGTGAGTCGGGGATCCAGGGGCATGAGCAGTTCTTC
17	TRBV20-1	many	TRBD2	TRBJ2-3	CSAGQTSGILITDTQYF	TGCAGTGCTGGCCAGACTAGCGGGATTTTGATTACAGATACGCAGTATTTT
15	TRBV12-3/TRBV12-4	many	NA	TRBJ2-2	CASSAHSANTGELFF	TGTGCCAGCAGCGCCCACTCCGCGAACACCGGGGAGCTGTTTTTT
18	TRBV5-4	NA	NA	TRBJ2-7	CASSLGQSLLRGLQEQYF	TGTGCCAGCAGCTTGGGACAGTCCCTGTTACGGGGCCTTCAGGAGCAGTACTTC
13	TRBV10-3	many	NA	TRBJ2-7	CATEARDDYEQYF	TGTGCCACGGAAGCCAGGGATGACTACGAGCAGTACTTC
16	TRBV7-2	few	NA	TRBJ2-5	CASSLVPTGVRETQYF	TGTGCCAGCAGCTTGGTCCCGACGGGGGTGAGAGAGACCCAGTACTTC
15	TRBV11-2	many	TRBD2	TRBJ2-5	CASSLDWTSEVTQYF	TGTGCCAGCAGCTTAGACTGGACTAGCGAGGTGACCCAGTACTTC
14	TRBV20-1	many	TRBD2	TRBJ2-1	CSAGASGRHNEQFF	TGCAGTGCTGGGGCTAGCGGGAGACACAATGAGCAGTTCTTC
16	TRBV24-1	many	TRBD1	TRBJ2-1	CATSDFGDREYNEQFF	TGTGCCACCAGTGATTTCGGGGACAGGGAGTACAATGAGCAGTTCTTC
11	TRBV20-1	many	NA	TRBJ2-3	CSARVTDTQYF	TGCAGTGCTAGGGTAACAGATACGCAGTATTTT
18	TRBV10-3	many	TRBD2	TRBJ2-2	CAISGAGTSGPNTGELFF	TGTGCCATCAGTGGAGCCGGGACTAGCGGGCCGAACACCGGGGAGCTGTTTTTT
17	TRBV27	many	TRBD1	TRBJ1-1	CASSLNLRTGGNTEAFF	TGTGCCAGCAGTTTAAATCTCCGGACAGGGGGGAACACTGAAGCTTTCTTT
13	TRBV3-1	many	NA	TRBJ2-7	CASSQDSFGEQYF	TGTGCCAGCAGCCAAGATTCTTTTGGCGAGCAGTACTTC